This record looks at one T cell receptor (beta chain) sequence and its context. Its antigen is still unknown. No per-base quality is available; no much larger clone lies one base away. These data belong to a study of shared clonotypes between healthy human individuals (dated by TCRdb to 2018 to 2021). General notes on the study: The cohort included a few men and a couple of women between 18 and 49 years of age. For each donor, CD4 naive and CD4 memory were each run on three plates, CD8 naive on two plates, and CD8 memory on one plate. To estimate repertoire size and how much clonotypes are shared between individuals, the study performed deep sequencing of blood TCR repertoires from five healthy adults. To increase sequencing depth and limit assay-specific biases, different laboratories used diverse techniques to prepare libraries and sequence TCR repertoires. Per donor, leukapheresis produced somewhere between about 0.9 and 9.5 billion PBMCs. Broader findings and caveats from the paper: Naive subsets generally had larger estimated clonotype richness than memory subsets did. The small number of donors limited the genetic and exposure-history diversity represented. Only blood was sampled, and tissue TCR repertoires likely differ from those in blood. Higher generation probabilities were observed for clonotypes shared by all four sorted-subset donors than for non-shared clonotypes. Approximately 5% of naive CD4, roughly 3.6% of naive CD8, approximately 2% of memory CD4, and approximately 0.4% of memory CD8 clonotypes were shared across several donors. Pairwise subsampling indicated that sequencing depth was expected to affect the degree of clonotype sharing among donors. Incomplete sequencing was indicated by rarefaction of sorted-subset datasets, despite the large sequencing depth.

TCR CDR3 regions were amplified from genomic DNA by multiplex PCR using the deep immunoSEQ assay. Genomic DNA extracted from each cell subset was distributed evenly over all wells of several immunoSEQ 96-well plates, and each plate served as one replicate. For sorted subsets, around 200 ng genomic DNA, equal to approximately 30,000 T cell genomes, was loaded into each replicate PCR. Purified libraries were measured with a Qubit 3.0 fluorometer, size-checked on a Bioanalyzer 2100, and measured again with the KAPA Library Quantification kit. Every immunoSEQ 96-well plate was sequenced on a separate single-read 150-cycle Illumina NextSeq 550 flow cell. On the study's bioinformatics: Because the immunoSEQ output included only junctional sequences and no quality scores, the filtering could not be the same as the filtering used for full-length reads. Sequences were annotated with PyIR, a Python wrapper for IgBLAST v1.9, using IMGT germline references to assign V/J genes and CDR3. Reads with weak V/J assignments (E-value above 1e-6), missing CDR3, stop codons, out-of-frame junctions, or ambiguous translated residues were removed. V3J clonotypes were defined as sequences sharing an identical inferred V gene, J gene, and CDR3 amino acid sequence. Percentage overlap between repertoires was computed as shared unique clonotypes divided by the size of the smaller repertoire. RTK rarefaction, the Chao1 estimator, and Recon v2.1 estimates of unobserved clonotypes were used to assess repertoire richness. OLGA was used to compute generation probabilities for all TCRbeta clonotypes that the gDNA method yielded from a few donors. TCRdb provides this immuneACCESS table in a form limited to in-frame rearrangements. Some clones are lacking; in checked studies, under half of them reflect an unresolved V gene, and why the rest are absent is not known. V, J and clone size are taken as reported in that table, and D and trimming were inferred from the DNA itself. Counted in this sample were about 2.4 million clones; approximately 93% of them appeared once. The ten largest clones add up to approximately 0.37% of the sample.

Donors were healthy HIV-negative adults with no recently reported acute infections or vaccinations. All donors were Caucasian adults living in Nashville, Tennessee, USA. Magnetic negative selection was used to enrich CD4+ T cells, after which naive cells were positively selected on CD45RA and the negative fraction became the memory subset. Blood was obtained by leukapheresis, after which PBMCs were separated by Ficoll-Histopaque density gradient centrifugation and cryopreserved in liquid nitrogen vapor phase. Purity and quantity of every magnetically sorted T cell population were checked by analytical flow cytometry. From each sorted fraction, genomic DNA was isolated and quantified by UV absorbance on a Nanodrop 2000c. The CDR3 measures 15 amino acids from cysteine to phenylalanine. Only the CDR3 region is kept as DNA, spanning 45 bases read in frame from base 1. Looking up the germline V gene yields CDR1 SGHVS and CDR2 FQNEAQ. V is reduced by 7 bases and J by 9 bases, leaving a spacing of 24 bases between them.

The chain is assembled from TRBV7-8 and TRBJ2-5; the D gene is perhaps TRBD1 or TRBD2, as each covers 5 bases. Sequencing used naive CD4+ T cells from PBMCs. This specimen's cell subset or site label, interpreted: CD45RA+ positively selected. This receptor was identified in a man aged 18 to 35 in good health. Some clones in this sample may be carry-over from other donors' samples. The DNA is TGTGCCAGCATCCACGCCGCCGGGACCGTCTCTGCCCAGTACTTC. Its translation reads: CASIHAAGTVSAQYF.